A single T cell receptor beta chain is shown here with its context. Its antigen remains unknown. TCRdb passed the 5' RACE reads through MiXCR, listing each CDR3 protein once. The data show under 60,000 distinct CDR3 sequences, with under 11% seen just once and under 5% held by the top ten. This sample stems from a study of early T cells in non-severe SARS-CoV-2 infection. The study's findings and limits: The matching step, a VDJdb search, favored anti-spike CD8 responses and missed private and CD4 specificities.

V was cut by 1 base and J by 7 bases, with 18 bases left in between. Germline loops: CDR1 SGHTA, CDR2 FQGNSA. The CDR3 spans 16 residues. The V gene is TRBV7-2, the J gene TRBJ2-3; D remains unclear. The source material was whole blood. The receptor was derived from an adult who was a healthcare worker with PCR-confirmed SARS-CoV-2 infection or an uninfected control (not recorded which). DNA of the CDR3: TGTGCCAGCAGCTTAGAAGGCTCGGGCCAGAGGTATACGCAGTATTTT. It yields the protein CASSLEGSGQRYTQYF.